The 9 T cell receptor beta chains below were found in one sample sequenced in a study of CD8+CD57+ T cells in acquired aplastic anemia. Genomic DNA constituted the template upon which TCR beta VDJ and CDR3 profiling was performed. TCRdb re-derived calls from the reads in MiXCR, one entry per CDR3 protein. The sample has about 80,000 distinct CDR3 sequences, 40% to 55% seen once. Specimen: sorted CD4+, CD8+, or CD8+CD57+ T cells (not recorded which) from PBMCs. These receptors were collected from a human donor in good health, serving as a control.

This clonotype was counted many times. The chain recombines TRBV7-7 with TRBJ2-1; 10 bases fit TRBD1. The trim removed 0 bases at V and 8 bases at J, leaving 4 bases unmatched. Germline V gene data show CDR1 as SSHAT and CDR2 as FNYEAQ (reference sequence). This CDR3 has 15 residues. The CDR3 region is CASSLAGGTGDEQFF. Here the CDR3 DNA reads TGTGCCAGCAGCTTAGCCGGGGGGACAGGGGATGAGCAGTTCTTC.

This clonotype has a count of ten or more. V and J are TRBV24-1 and TRBJ2-6, with a possible D match to TRBD1 (6 bases). Trimming removed 6 bases from V and 2 bases from J, with 13 bases in between. The CDR3 length is 16 residues. Germline loops: CDR1 KGHDR, CDR2 SFDVKD. CDR3: CATSQGGDPGANVLTF. The CDR3 region has the DNA TGTGCCACCAGTCAAGGGGGAGACCCTGGGGCCAACGTCCTGACTTTC.

The rearrangement joins TRBV29-1 to TRBJ1-2, with D unresolved. The CDR3 has 13 amino acids. V was pared by 1 base and J by 1 base, with 7 bases between. The V gene's germline CDR1 is SQVTM and CDR2 ANQGSEA. The CDR3 sequence is CSVEAQVNYGYTF. CDR3 coding DNA: TGCAGCGTTGAAGCCCAGGTTAACTATGGCTACACCTTC.

This clonotype was detected ten times or more. The chain is built from TRBV19 and TRBJ1-1, with 10 nucleotides matching TRBD1. Trimming cost V 5 bases and J 4 bases; bases outside gene matches: 4. The CDR3 runs to 14 residues. Germline V lookup: CDR1 LNHDA, CDR2 SQIVND (reference sequence). CDR3 sequence: CASSPGTGATEAFF. The DNA of the CDR3 is TGTGCCAGTAGTCCCGGGACAGGGGCCACTGAAGCTTTCTTT.

The V call is TRBV19, the J call TRBJ2-7, with TRBD1 matching over 7 bases. The ends lost 6 bases at V and 2 bases at J; junction bases unmatched: 10. Germline loops: CDR1 LNHDA, CDR2 SQIVND (reference sequence). The CDR3 spans 15 residues. CDR3 nucleotides: TGTGCCAGTAGGAAATCGACAGGGTATGCCTACGAGCAGTACTTC. Translated, it gives CASRKSTGYAYEQYF.

This clonotype showed up many times. This sequence joins TRBV4-1 and TRBJ2-7; D is unresolved. V was shortened by 1 base and J by 3 bases, with 10 bases between the two germline ends. The CDR3 runs 14 residues. CDR1 is MGHRA, CDR2 YSYEKL, per germline. CDR3 sequence reads: CASSQGPTDYEQYF. The CDR3 DNA is TGCGCCAGCAGCCAAGGCCCCACCGACTACGAGCAGTACTTC.

The rearrangement joins TRBV20-1 to TRBJ1-5; a possible D gene is TRBD1 (6 bases). V was cut by 4 bases and J by 6 bases, with 22 bases left in between. The CDR3 consists of 16 residues. Germline lookup yields CDR1 DFQATT and CDR2 SNEGSKA (reference sequence). The CDR3, as DNA: TGCAGTGCTACTAGGCGTCTCTCAGGGGTAAGTCAGCCCCAGCATTTT. Protein sequence: CSATRRLSGVSQPQHF.

This clonotype was observed a handful of times. The chain employs TRBV6-1 and TRBJ2-3; no clear D. This CDR3 region has 15 residues. In germline, CDR1 is MNHNS, CDR2 SASEGT. V was shortened by 0 bases and J by 0 bases, with 7 bases between the two germline ends. The CDR3 DNA reads as TGTGCCAGCAGTGAAGCGGGCCAGAGCACAGATACGCAGTATTTT. Translating it yields CASSEAGQSTDTQYF.

This clonotype appeared a few times. V is TRBV25-1 and J is TRBJ2-3, with D perhaps TRBD2 (5 bases). The V gene's germline CDR1 is MGHDK and CDR2 SYGVNS. This CDR3 has 16 amino acids. V dropped 10 bases and J dropped 2 bases, with 22 bases sitting between them. The CDR3, as DNA: TGTGCCACCAGCCCGGCTAGCTCGACCCCCACAGATACGCAGTATTTT. Its translation is CATSPASSTPTDTQYF.